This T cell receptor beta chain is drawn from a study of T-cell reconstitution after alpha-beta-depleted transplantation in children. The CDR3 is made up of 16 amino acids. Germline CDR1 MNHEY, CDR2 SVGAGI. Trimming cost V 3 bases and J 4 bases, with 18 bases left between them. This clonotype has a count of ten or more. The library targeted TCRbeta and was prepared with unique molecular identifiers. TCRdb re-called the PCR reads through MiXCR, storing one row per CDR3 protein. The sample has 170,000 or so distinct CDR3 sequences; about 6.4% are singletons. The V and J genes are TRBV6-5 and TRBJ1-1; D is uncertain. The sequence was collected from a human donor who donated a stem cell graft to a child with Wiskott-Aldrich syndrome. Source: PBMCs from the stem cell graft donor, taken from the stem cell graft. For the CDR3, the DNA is TGTGCCAGCAGTTATCTCCCTAGGAGGAGTGGCACTGAAGCTTTCTTT. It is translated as CASSYLPRRSGTEAFF.